One TCR beta chain is described in this entry. These data are taken from a study of T cell repertoires in aging, cancer and after chemotherapy. In the study overall: Donor ages fell into six groups from 30 or younger up to 70 or older. Paired samples before and after chemotherapy came from glioblastoma patients receiving temozolomide-based therapy. About 8.9 million TCR reads made up the full dataset.

Peripheral blood genomic DNA, not sorted cells or RNA, was the template. Trimming removed 5 bases from V and 2 bases from J, with 19 bases in between. This CDR3 is built from 17 residues. Per germline, CDR1 LNHDA and CDR2 SQIVND (reference sequence). Rearranged V-D-J TRB sequences were amplified with a mixed TRB-A/B primer pool. TCRdb recomputed calls from the multiplex PCR reads with MiXCR, one row per CDR3 protein. The table has roughly 5,300 distinct CDR3 sequences, about 30% seen once; the top ten hold 30% to 35%. This TCR derives from a human donor with a solid tumor. V usage is TRBV19 and J usage is TRBJ2-1, with a tentative D call TRBD2 (6 bases). Material: blood. The CDR3 DNA follows: TGTGCCAGTAGTTCCTACTTAGCGGCCAAACCCTACAATGAGCAGTTCTTC. This translates into CASSSYLAAKPYNEQFF. Based on the CDR3 plus reference TRBV19 and TRBJ2-1, the full variable domain is DGGITQSPKYLFRKEGQNVTLSCEQNLNHDAMYWYRQDPGQGLRLIYYSQIVNDFQKGDIAEGYSVSREKKESFPLTVTSAQKNPTAFYLCASSSYLAAKPYNEQFFGPGTRLTVL.